Each of the 10 T cell receptor beta chains below was sequenced from the same sample in a study of blood T cell repertoires in COVID-19. Libraries were prepared by immunoSEQ multiplex PCR; TCRdb keeps only in-frame clonotypes and omits some of them. Here the sample spans 130,000 to 150,000 clones, approximately 91% being singletons. Sample: peripheral blood. These receptors all stem from a human donor in a cohort sampled during active COVID-19.

The V and J genes are TRBV15 and TRBJ2-3; TRBD2 agrees at 9 bases. With V trimmed by 5 bases and J by 3 bases, 9 bases remained unmatched. The CDR3 is 16 amino acids. From germline, CDR1 is LNHNV and CDR2 YYDKDF (reference sequence). The CDR3 region is CATSFGLAGRTDTQYF. The CDR3 DNA follows: TGTGCCACCAGCTTTGGCCTAGCGGGACGGACAGATACGCAGTATTTT.

CDR3 sequence (DNA): TGCGCCAGCAGTCAATCTAGGGGGACTGAAGCTTTCTTT. Its protein product is CASSQSRGTEAFF. V is TRBV23-1 and J is TRBJ1-1; D is possibly TRBD1 (6 bases). TRBV23-1 is noted as an ORF with a role that remains uncertain. The CDR3 consists of 13 residues. V was shortened by 0 bases and J by 5 bases, with 7 bases between the two germline ends.

This clone occurred once. V usage is TRBV6-2 or TRBV6-3 and J usage is TRBJ2-1; D call uncertain. Germline loops: CDR1 MNHEY, CDR2 SVGEGT. Trimming cost V 0 bases and J 6 bases, with 12 bases left between them. The CDR3 extends over 15 amino acids. Here the CDR3 reads CASSYSRRYTNEQFF. CDR3 sequence (DNA): TGTGCCAGCAGTTACTCGCGCAGGTATACCAATGAGCAGTTCTTC.

DNA for the CDR3: TGTGCCAGCACCCCTAGCGTACTCTCCAATGAGCAGTTCTTC. Translation: CASTPSVLSNEQFF. The V and J genes are TRBV6-2 or TRBV6-3 and TRBJ2-1, with a possible D match to TRBD2 (6 bases). Germline assignment: CDR1 MNHEY and CDR2 SVGEGT. The germline V and J ends were trimmed by 7 bases and 6 bases, with 16 bases remaining between them. The CDR3 is 14 residues long.

J is TRBJ1-3 and V is TRBV6-6; the match to TRBD1 covers 9 bases. Per the germline V gene, CDR1 is MNHNY and CDR2 is SVGAGI (reference sequence). This CDR3 is built from 15 residues. V lost 2 bases to trimming and J lost 4 bases; unmatched junction nucleotides: 3. The CDR3 sequence is CASSYGTGKGNTIYF. The CDR3, as DNA: TGTGCCAGCAGTTACGGGACAGGGAAAGGAAACACCATATATTTT.

The count of this clone is one. The J gene is TRBJ1-6, the V gene TRBV18; 7 bases agree with TRBD1. CDR3 length: 16 residues. V lost 4 bases, J lost 7 bases, and 10 bases stayed unmatched. Germline assignment: CDR1 KGHSH and CDR2 LQKENI. CDR3 DNA: TGTGCCAGCTCACTTGGGACAGCCCTACTGAATTCACCCCTCCACTTT. Its protein is CASSLGTALLNSPLHF.

This chain links TRBV6-6 with TRBJ1-5, with D tentatively TRBD1 (6 bases). The V gene lost 5 bases and the J gene lost 6 bases, with 17 bases spanning the gap. Germline CDR1 reads MNHNY; CDR2 reads SVGAGI (reference sequence). The CDR3 contains 15 residues. Here the CDR3 reads CASSDIRGPGQPQHF. The CDR3 DNA is TGTGCCAGCAGTGATATCAGGGGACCGGGTCAGCCCCAGCATTTT.

The CDR3 loop reads CASSQGTGGLYEQYF. The DNA for the CDR3 is TGTGCCAGCAGCCAGGGGACAGGGGGTTTATACGAGCAGTACTTC. This sequence joins TRBV5-6 and TRBJ2-7; 11 nucleotides agree with TRBD1. The CDR3 extends over 15 amino acids. Per germline, CDR1 SGHDT and CDR2 YYEEEE. Trimming took 4 bases from V and 4 from J; bases not matched to a gene: 7.

The chain links TRBV30 to TRBJ1-1; D possibly corresponds to TRBD1 (6 bases). Per the germline V gene, CDR1 is GTSNPN and CDR2 is SVGIG (reference sequence). The V end was cut by 2 bases, the J end by 4 bases, with 17 bases between. This CDR3 comprises 15 residues. The CDR3 reads CAWSIPRGLGTEAFF. CDR3 nucleotide sequence: TGTGCCTGGAGTATTCCGAGGGGGTTGGGCACTGAAGCTTTCTTT.

In this sample, this clone turned up once. The V and J genes are TRBV5-1 and TRBJ2-5, with a possible D match to TRBD1 (6 bases). Between the trimmed V and J ends, which lost 4 bases and 1 base, there was a span of 17 bases. This CDR3 has 16 residues. Germline CDR1 SGHRS, CDR2 YFSETQ. The CDR3, as DNA: TGCGCCAGCAGCCCACAGGGAAGGGGAGTCCAAGAGACCCAGTACTTC. It codes for CASSPQGRGVQETQYF.